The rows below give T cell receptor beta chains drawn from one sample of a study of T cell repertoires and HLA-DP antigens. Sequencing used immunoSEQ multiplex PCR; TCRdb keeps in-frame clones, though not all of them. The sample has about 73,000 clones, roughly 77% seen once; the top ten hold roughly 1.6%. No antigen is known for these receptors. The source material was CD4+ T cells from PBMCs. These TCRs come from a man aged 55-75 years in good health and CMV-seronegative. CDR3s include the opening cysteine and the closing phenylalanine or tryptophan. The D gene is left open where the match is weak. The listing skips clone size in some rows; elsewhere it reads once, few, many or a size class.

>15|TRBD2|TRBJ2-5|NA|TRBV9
TGTGCCAGCAGCGCCCGAGGGACTAGCGGGGAGACCCAGTACTTC
CASSARGTSGETQYF
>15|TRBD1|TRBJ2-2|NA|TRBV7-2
TGTGCCAGCAGCTTAGGGACAGGGATCCCCGGGGAGCTGTTTTTT
CASSLGTGIPGELFF
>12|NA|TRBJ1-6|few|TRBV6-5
TGTGCCAGCAGGGAAGGGAACTCACCCCTCCACTTT
CASREGNSPLHF
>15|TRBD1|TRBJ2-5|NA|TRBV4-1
TGCGCCAGCAGCCAAGGGACAGGCGAGAGAGAGACCCAGTACTTC
CASSQGTGERETQYF
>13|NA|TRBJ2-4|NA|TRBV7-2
TGTGCCAGCAGCTTAGGAAGGGAAAACATTCAGTACTTC
CASSLGRENIQYF
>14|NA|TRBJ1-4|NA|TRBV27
TGTGCCAGCGGACGATCGGGTTTTAATGAAAAACTGTTTTTT
CASGRSGFNEKLFF
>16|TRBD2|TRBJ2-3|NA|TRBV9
TGTGCCAGCAGCGTAGATCGGCGGGAGGGATGGGATACGCAGTATTTT
CASSVDRREGWDTQYF
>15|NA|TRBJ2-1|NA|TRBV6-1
TGTGCCAGCAGTGCGCTGAAGGGTCCCTACAATGAGCAGTTCTTC
CASSALKGPYNEQFF
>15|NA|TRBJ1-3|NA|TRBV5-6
TGTGCCAGCAGCTTGGCGGATTCCTCTGGAAACACCATATATTTT
CASSLADSSGNTIYF
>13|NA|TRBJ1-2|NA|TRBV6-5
TGTGCCAGCACCCTAACAGGGCCCTATGGCTACACCTTC
CASTLTGPYGYTF
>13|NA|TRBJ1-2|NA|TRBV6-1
TGTGCCAGCAGTGAAACGATAAACTATGGCTACACCTTC
CASSETINYGYTF
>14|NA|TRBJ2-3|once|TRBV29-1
TGCAGCGTAAGTGGGACTTTTAGGGACGATACGCAGTATTTT
CSVSGTFRDDTQYF
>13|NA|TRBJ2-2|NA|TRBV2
TGTGCCAGCAAACTGACTGTTACCGGGGAGCTGTTTTTT
CASKLTVTGELFF
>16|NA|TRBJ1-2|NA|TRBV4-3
TGCGCCAGCAGCCAAGATCTAGGAACCATTAACTATGGCTACACCTTC
CASSQDLGTINYGYTF